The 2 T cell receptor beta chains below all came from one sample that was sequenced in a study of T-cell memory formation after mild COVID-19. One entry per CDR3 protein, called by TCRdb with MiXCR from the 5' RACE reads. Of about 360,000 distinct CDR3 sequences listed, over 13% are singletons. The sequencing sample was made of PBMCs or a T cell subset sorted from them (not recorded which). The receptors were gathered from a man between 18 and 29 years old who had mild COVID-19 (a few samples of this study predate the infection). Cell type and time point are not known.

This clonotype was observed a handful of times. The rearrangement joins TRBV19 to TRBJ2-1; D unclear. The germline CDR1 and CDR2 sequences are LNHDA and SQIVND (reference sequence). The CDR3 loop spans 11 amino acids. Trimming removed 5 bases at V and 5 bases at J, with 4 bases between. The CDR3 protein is CASSWNNEQFF. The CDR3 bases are TGTGCCAGTAGTTGGAACAATGAGCAGTTCTTC.

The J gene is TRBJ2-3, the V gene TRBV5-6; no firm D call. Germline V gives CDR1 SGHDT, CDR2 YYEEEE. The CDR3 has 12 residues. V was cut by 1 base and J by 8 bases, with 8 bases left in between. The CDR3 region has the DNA TGTGCCAGCAGCTTGCGGCCGGGTACGCAGTATTTT. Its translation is CASSLRPGTQYF.